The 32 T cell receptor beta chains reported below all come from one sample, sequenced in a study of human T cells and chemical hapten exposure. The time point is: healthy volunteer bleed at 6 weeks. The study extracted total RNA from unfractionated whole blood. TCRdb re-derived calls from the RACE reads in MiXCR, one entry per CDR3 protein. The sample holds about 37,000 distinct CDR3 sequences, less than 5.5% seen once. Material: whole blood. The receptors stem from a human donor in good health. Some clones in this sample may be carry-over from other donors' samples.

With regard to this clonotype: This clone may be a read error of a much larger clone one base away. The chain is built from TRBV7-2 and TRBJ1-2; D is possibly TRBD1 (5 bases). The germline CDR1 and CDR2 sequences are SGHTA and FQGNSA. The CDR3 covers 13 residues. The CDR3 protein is CVSSGDRRYGYTF. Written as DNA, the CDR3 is TGTGTCAGCAGCGGAGACAGACGCTATGGCTACACCTTC.

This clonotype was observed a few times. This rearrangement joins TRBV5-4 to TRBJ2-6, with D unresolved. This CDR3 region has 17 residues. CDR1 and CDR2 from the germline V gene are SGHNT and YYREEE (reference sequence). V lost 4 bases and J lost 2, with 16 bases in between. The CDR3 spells CASSPGLGRAGANVLTF. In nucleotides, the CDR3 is TGTGCCAGCAGCCCTGGGCTTGGCCGTGCTGGGGCCAACGTCCTGACTTTC.

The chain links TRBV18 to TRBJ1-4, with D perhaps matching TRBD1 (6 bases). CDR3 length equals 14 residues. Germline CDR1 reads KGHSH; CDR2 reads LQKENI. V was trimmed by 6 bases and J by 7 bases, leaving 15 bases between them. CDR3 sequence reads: CASSAGTRGEKLFF. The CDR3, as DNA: TGTGCCAGCTCGGCCGGGACAAGAGGTGAAAAACTGTTTTTT.

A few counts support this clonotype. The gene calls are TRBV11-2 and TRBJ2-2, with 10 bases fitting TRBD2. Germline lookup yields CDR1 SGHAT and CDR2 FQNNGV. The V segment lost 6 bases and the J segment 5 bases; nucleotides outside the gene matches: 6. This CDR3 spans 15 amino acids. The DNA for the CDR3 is TGTGCCAGCAGATCTAGCGGGAGAAGAACCGGGGAGCTGTTTTTT. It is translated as CASRSSGRRTGELFF. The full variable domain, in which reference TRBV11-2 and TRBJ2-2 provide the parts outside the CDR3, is EAGVAQSPRYKIIEKRQSVAFWCNPISGHATLYWYQQILGQGPKLLIQFQNNGVVDDSQLPKDRFSAERLKGVDSTLKIQPAKLEDSAVYLCASRSSGRRTGELFFGEGSRLTVL.

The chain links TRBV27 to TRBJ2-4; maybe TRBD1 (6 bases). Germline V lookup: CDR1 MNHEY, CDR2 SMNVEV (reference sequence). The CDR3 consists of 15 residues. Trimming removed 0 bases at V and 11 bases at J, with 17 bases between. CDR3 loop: CASSLSGRAGVVQYF. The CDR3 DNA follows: TGTGCCAGCAGTTTATCGGGCAGGGCAGGGGTCGTTCAGTACTTC.

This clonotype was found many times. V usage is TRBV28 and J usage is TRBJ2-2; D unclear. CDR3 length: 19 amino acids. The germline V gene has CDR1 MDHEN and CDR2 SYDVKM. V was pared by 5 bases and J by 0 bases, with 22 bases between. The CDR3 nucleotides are TGTGCCAGCAGTCCCCCGAGGTTTAGGAACAGCCCGAACACCGGGGAGCTGTTTTTT. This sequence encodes CASSPPRFRNSPNTGELFF.

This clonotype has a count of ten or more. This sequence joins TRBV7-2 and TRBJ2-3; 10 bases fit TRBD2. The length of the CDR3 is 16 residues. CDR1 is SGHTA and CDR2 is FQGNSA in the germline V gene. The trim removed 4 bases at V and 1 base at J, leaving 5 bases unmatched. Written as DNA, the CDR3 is TGTGCCAGCAGCTCCTTAGCGGGGGGAGGCACAGATACGCAGTATTTT. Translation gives CASSSLAGGGTDTQYF. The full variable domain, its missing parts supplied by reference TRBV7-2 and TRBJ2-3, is GAGVSQSPSNKVTEKGKDVELRCDPISGHTALYWYRQSLGQGLEFLIYFQGNSAPDKSGLPSDRFSAERTGGSVSTLTIQRTQQEDSAVYLCASSSLAGGGTDTQYFGPGTRLTVL.

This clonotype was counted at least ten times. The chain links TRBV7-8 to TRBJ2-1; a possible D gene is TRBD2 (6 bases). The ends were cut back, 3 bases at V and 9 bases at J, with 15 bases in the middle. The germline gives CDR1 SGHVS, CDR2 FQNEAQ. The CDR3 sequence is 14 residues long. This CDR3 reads CASSFSSGSGEQFF. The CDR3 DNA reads TGTGCCAGCAGCTTTTCCAGCGGGTCGGGTGAGCAGTTCTTC.

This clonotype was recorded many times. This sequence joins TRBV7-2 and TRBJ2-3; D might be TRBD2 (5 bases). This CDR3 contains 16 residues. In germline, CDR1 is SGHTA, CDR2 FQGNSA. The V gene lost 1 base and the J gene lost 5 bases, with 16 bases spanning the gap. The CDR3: CASSLVGTHGGDTQYF. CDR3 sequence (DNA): TGTGCCAGCAGCTTAGTGGGCACCCACGGAGGAGATACGCAGTATTTT.

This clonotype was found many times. CDR3 sequence (DNA): TGCGCCAGCAGCGGACTAGCGGGAGACGGAGATACGCAGTATTTT. As protein: CASSGLAGDGDTQYF. The chain carries TRBV4-1 and TRBJ2-3, with 13 bases lining up with TRBD2. Germline V gene data show CDR1 as MGHRA and CDR2 as YSYEKL. CDR3 size: 15 residues. V lost 5 bases, J lost 5 bases, and 4 bases stayed unmatched.

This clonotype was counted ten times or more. CDR3 in amino acids: CASSTGEGYTF. The CDR3 DNA reads TGCGCCAGCAGTACAGGGGAAGGCTACACCTTC. The chain links TRBV10-2 to TRBJ1-2; 7 bases fit TRBD1. This CDR3 region has 11 residues. Germline CDR1 reads WSHSY; CDR2 reads SAAADI. After removal of 5 bases from V and 8 bases from J, the junction contained 2 bases not matched to a gene.

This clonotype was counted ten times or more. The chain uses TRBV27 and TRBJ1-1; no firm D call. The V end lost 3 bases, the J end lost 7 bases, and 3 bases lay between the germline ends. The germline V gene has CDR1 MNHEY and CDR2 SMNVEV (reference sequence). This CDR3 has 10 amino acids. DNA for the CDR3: TGTGCCAGCAGTTTCGGTGAAGCTTTCTTT. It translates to CASSFGEAFF.

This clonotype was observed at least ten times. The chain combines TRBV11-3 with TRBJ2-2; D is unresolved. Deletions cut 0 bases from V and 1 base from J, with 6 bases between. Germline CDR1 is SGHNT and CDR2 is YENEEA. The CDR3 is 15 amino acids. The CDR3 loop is CASSLDTENTGELFF. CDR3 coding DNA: TGTGCCAGCAGCTTAGATACAGAGAACACCGGGGAGCTGTTTTTT.

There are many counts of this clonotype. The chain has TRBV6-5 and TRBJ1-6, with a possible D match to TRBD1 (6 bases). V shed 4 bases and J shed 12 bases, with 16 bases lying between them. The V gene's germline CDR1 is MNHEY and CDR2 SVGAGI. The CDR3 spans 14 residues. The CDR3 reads CASSSGGALRPLHF. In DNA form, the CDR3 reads TGTGCCAGCAGTTCCGGGGGGGCCTTAAGACCCCTCCACTTT.

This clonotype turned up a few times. This chain's CDR3 is CSARGQETYEQYF. Here the CDR3 DNA reads TGCAGTGCTAGAGGACAGGAAACCTACGAGCAGTACTTC. V and J are TRBV20-1 and TRBJ2-7, with D perhaps matching TRBD1 (6 bases). The CDR3 is 13 residues long. Trimming cost V 1 base and J 2 bases, with 9 bases left between them. The germline gives CDR1 DFQATT, CDR2 SNEGSKA (reference sequence).

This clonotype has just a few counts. The CDR3 coding sequence is TGTGCCAGCAGTGAAGGACAGGGACCCTACAATGAGCAGTTCTTC. Encoded protein: CASSEGQGPYNEQFF. The chain links TRBV2 to TRBJ2-1, with 7 bases lining up with TRBD1. CDR3 length equals 15 residues. CDR1 and CDR2 (germline): SNHLY, FYNNEI. The V gene end was trimmed by 1 base and the J gene end by 2 bases; junction bases not matched to a gene: 2. The full variable domain, completed using reference TRBV2 and TRBJ2-1, is EPEVTQTPSHQVTQMGQEVILRCVPISNHLYFYWYRQILGQKVEFLVSFYNNEISEKSEIFDDQFSVERPDGSNFTLKIRSTKLEDSAMYFCASSEGQGPYNEQFFGPGTRLTVL.

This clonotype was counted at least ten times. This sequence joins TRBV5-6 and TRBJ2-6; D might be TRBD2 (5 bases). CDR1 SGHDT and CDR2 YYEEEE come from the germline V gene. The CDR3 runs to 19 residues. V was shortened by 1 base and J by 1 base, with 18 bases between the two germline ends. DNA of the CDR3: TGTGCCAGCAGCTTGATTCGGGGAGACCCCTTTTCTGGGGCCAACGTCCTGACTTTC. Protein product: CASSLIRGDPFSGANVLTF.

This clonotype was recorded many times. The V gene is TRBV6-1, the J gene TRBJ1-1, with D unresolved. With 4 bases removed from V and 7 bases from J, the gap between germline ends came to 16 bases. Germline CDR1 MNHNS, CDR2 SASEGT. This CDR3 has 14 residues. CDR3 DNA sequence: TGTGCCAGCAGTGGGCGACTGGGAGCGAATGAAGCTTTCTTT. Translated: CASSGRLGANEAFF.

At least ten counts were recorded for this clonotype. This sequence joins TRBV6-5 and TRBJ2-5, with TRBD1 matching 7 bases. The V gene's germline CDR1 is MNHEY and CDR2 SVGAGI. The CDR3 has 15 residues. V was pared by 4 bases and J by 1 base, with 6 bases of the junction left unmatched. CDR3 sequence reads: CASSSLRDSQETQYF. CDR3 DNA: TGTGCCAGCAGTTCCCTCCGGGACAGCCAAGAGACCCAGTACTTC.

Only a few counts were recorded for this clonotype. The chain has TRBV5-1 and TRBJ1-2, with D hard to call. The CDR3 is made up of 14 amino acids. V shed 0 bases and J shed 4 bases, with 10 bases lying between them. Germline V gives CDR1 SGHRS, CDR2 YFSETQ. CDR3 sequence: CASSLGPDPYGYTF. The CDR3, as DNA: TGCGCCAGCAGCTTGGGACCCGACCCCTATGGCTACACCTTC.

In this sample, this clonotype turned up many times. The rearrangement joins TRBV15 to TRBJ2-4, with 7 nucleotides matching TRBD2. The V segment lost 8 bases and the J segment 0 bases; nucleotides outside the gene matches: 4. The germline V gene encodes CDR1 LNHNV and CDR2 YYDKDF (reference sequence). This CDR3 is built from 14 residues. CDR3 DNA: TGTGCCACCTCATCTAGCGGAGCCAAAAACATTCAGTACTTC. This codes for CATSSSGAKNIQYF.

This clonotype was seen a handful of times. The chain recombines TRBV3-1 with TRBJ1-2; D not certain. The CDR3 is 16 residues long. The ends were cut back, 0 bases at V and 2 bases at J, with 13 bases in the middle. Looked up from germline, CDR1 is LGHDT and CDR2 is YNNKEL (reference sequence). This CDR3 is CASSQEVHTENYGYTF. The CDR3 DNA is TGTGCCAGCAGCCAAGAAGTACACACAGAGAACTATGGCTACACCTTC.

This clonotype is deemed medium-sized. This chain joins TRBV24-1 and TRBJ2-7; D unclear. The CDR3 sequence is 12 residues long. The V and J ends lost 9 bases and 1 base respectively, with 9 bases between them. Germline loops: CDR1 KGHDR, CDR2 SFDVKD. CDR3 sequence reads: CATQDQSYEQYF. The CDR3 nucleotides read TGTGCCACCCAGGACCAGTCCTACGAGCAGTACTTC.

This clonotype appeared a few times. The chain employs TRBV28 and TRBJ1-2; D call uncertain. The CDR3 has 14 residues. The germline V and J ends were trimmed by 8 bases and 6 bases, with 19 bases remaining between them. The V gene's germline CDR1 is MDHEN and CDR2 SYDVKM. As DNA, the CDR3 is TGTGCCAGCGGACCGCTAAATGAGAGGGATGGCTACACCTTC. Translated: CASGPLNERDGYTF.

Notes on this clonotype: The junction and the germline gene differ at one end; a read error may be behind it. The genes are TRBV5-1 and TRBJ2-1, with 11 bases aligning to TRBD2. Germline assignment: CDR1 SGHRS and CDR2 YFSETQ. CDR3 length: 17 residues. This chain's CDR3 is CTSSWTGTSGPYNEQFF. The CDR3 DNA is TGCACCAGCAGCTGGACCGGGACTAGCGGCCCCTACAATGAGCAGTTCTTC.

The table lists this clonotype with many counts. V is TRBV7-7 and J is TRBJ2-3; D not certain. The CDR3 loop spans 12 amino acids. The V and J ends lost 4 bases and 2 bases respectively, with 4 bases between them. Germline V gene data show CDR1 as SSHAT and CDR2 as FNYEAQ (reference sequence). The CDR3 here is CASSSPTDTQYF. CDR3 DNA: TGTGCCAGCAGCTCCCCCACAGATACGCAGTATTTT. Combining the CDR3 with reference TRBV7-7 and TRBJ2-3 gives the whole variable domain GAGVSQSPRYKVTKRGQDVTLRCDPISSHATLYWYQQALGQGPEFLTYFNYEAQPDKSGLPSDRFSAERPEGSISTLTIQRTEQRDSAMYRCASSSPTDTQYFGPGTRLTVL.

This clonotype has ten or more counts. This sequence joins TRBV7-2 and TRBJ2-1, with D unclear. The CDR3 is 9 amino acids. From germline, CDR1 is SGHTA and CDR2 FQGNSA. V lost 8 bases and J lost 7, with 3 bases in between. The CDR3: CASPNEQFF. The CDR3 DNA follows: TGTGCCAGCCCGAATGAGCAGTTCTTC.

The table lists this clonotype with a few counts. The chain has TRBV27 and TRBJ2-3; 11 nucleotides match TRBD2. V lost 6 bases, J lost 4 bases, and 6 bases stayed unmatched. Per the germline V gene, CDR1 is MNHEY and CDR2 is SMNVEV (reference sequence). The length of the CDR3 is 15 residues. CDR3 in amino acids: CASRLAGVTADTQYF. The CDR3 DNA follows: TGTGCCAGCAGACTAGCGGGAGTTACGGCAGATACGCAGTATTTT.

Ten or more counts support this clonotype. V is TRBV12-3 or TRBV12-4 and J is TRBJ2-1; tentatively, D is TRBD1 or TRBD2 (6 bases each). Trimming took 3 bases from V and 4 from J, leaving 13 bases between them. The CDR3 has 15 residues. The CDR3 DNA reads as TGTGCCAGCAGTTTGACGGGGGCCGATTACAATGAGCAGTTCTTC. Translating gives CASSLTGADYNEQFF.

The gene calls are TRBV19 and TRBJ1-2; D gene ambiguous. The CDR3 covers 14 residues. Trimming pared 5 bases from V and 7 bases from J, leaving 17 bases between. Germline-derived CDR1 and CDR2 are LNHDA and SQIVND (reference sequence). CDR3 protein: CASSYGSSSSGYTF. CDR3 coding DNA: TGTGCCAGTAGTTATGGGTCCTCCTCATCTGGCTACACCTTC.

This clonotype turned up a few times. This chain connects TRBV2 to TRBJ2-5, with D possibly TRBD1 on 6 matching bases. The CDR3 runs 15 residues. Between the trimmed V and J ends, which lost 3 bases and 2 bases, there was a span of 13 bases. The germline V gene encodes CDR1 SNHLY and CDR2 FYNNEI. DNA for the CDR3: TGTGCCAGCAGTGAGCTCAGGGGCCCTCAAGAGACCCAGTACTTC. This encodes CASSELRGPQETQYF.

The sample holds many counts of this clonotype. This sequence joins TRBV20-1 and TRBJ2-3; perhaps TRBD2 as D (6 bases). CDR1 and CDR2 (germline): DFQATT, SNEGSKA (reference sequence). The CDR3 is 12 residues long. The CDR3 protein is CSARLREDTQYF. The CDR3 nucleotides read TGCAGCGCCCGACTCCGGGAGGATACGCAGTATTTT.